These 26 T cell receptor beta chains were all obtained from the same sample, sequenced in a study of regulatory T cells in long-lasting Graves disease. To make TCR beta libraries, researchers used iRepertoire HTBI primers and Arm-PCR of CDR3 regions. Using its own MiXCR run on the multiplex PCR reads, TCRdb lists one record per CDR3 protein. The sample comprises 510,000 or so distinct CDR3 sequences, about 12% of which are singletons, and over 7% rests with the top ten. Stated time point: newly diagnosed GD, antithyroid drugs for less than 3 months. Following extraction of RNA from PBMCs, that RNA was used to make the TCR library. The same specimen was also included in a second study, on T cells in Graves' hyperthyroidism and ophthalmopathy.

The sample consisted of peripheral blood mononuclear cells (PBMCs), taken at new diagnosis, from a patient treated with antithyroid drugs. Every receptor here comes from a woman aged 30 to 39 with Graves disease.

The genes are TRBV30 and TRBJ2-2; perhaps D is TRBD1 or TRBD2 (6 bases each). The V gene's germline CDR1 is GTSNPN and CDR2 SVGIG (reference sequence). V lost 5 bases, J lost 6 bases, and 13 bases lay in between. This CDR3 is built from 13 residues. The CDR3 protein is CAWAPGGPGELFF. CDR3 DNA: TGTGCCTGGGCCCCTGGGGGGCCCGGGGAGCTGTTTTTT. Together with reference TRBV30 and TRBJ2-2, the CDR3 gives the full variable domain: SQTIHQWPATLVQPVGSPLSLECTVEGTSNPNLYWYRQAAGRGLQLLFYSVGIGQISSEVPQNLSASRPQDRQFILSSKKLLLSDSGFYLCAWAPGGPGELFFGEGSRLTVL.

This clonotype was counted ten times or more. CDR3 sequence reads: CASSPGRTPETQYF. CDR3 sequence (DNA): TGTGCCAGCTCACCAGGGCGGACCCCCGAGACCCAGTACTTC. V is TRBV18 and J is TRBJ2-5, with D uncertain. Germline CDR1 and CDR2: KGHSH and LQKENI. V was cut by 2 bases and J by 5 bases, with 12 bases left in between. The CDR3 is made up of 14 amino acids.

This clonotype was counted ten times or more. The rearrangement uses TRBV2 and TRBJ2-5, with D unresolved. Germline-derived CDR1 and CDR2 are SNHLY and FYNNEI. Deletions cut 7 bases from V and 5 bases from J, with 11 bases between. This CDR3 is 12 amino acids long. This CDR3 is CASKDFVETQYF. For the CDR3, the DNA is TGTGCCAGCAAAGACTTTGTGGAGACCCAGTACTTC.

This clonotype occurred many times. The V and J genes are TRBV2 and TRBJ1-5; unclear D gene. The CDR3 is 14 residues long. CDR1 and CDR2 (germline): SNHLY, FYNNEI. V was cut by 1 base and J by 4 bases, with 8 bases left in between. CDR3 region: CASSEGAGNQPQHF. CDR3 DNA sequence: TGTGCCAGCAGTGAAGGGGCCGGGAATCAGCCCCAGCATTTT.

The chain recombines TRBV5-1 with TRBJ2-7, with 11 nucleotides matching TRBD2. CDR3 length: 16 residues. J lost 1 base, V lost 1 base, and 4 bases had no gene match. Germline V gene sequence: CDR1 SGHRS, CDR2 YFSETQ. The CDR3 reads CASSLTSGSVSYEQYF. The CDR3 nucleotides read TGCGCCAGCAGCTTGACTAGCGGGAGTGTTTCCTACGAGCAGTACTTC.

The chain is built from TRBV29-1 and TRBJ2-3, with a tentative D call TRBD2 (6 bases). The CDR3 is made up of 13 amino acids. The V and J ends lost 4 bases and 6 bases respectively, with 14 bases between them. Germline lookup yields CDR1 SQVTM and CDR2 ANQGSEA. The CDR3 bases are TGCAGCGTTGCTAGCGCCCTGGGGGATACGCAGTATTTT. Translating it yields CSVASALGDTQYF.

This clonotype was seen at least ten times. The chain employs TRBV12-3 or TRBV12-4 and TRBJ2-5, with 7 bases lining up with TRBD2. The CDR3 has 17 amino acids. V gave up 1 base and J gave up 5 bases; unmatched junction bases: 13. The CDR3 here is CASSLGVGGSSGETQYF. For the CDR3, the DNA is TGTGCCAGCAGTTTAGGGGTGGGCGGGAGTTCGGGGGAGACCCAGTACTTC.

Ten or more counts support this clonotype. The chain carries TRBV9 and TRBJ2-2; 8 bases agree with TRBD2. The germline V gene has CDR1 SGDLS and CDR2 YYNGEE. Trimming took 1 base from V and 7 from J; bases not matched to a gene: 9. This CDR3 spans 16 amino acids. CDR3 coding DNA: TGTGCCAGCAGCGTACGAACTAGCGGCAGGGGCGGGGAGCTGTTTTTT. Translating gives CASSVRTSGRGGELFF.

The CDR3 sequence: CASSGTSGRYTQYF. The CDR3 region has the DNA TGTGCCAGTAGTGGGACTAGCGGGAGATATACGCAGTATTTT. This chain uses TRBV19 with TRBJ2-3; 14 bases map to TRBD2. This CDR3 is 14 amino acids long. The trim removed 5 bases at V and 7 bases at J, leaving 2 bases unmatched. In germline, CDR1 is LNHDA, CDR2 SQIVND (reference sequence).

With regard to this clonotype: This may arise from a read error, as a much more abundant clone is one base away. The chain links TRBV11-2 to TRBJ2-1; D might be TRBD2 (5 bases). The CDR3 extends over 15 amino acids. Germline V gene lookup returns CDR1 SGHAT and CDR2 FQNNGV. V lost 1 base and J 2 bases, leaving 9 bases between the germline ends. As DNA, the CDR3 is TGTGCCAGCAGCTTAGGGACTCCCGCCTACAATGAGCAGTTCTTC. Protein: CASSLGTPAYNEQFF.

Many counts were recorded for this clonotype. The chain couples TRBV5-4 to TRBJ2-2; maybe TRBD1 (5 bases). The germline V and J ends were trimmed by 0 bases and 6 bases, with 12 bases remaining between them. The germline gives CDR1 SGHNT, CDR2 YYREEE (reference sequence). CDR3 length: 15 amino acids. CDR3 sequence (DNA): TGTGCCAGCAGCTTGGGCAGGGCCATGGCCGGGGAGCTGTTTTTT. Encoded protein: CASSLGRAMAGELFF.

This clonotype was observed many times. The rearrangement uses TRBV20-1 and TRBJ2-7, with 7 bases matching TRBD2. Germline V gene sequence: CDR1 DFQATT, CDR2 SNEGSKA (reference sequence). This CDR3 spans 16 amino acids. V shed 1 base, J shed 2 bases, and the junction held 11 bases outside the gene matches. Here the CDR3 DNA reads TGCAGTGCTAGAGCTTACGGGGGGACGGTAGCCTACGAGCAGTACTTC. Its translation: CSARAYGGTVAYEQYF.

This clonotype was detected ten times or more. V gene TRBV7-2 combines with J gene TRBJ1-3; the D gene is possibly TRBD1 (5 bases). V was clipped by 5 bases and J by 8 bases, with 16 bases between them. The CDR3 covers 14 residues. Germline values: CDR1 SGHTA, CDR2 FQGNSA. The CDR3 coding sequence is TGTGCCAGCAGCGTTAGACAGCCGAGGGACACCATATATTTT. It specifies CASSVRQPRDTIYF. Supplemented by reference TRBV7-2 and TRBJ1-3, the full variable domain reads GAGVSQSPSNKVTEKGKDVELRCDPISGHTALYWYRQSLGQGLEFLIYFQGNSAPDKSGLPSDRFSAERTGGSVSTLTIQRTQQEDSAVYLCASSVRQPRDTIYFGEGSWLTVV.

CDR3 residues: CASSYTRYTYEQYF. In nucleotides, the CDR3 is TGTGCCAGCAGTTACACCCGGTACACCTACGAGCAGTACTTC. The chain couples TRBV6-2 or TRBV6-3 to TRBJ2-7, with D uncertain. Between the trimmed V and J ends, which lost 2 bases and 2 bases, there was a span of 10 bases. CDR1 and CDR2 (germline): MNHEY, SVGEGT. The CDR3 loop spans 14 amino acids.

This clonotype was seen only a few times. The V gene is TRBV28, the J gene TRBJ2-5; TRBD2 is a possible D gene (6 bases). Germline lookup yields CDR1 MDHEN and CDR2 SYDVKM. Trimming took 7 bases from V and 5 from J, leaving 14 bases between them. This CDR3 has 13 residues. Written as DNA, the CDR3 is TGTGCCAGCAAGACGGTCGGAGGGGAGACCCAGTACTTC. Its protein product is CASKTVGGETQYF. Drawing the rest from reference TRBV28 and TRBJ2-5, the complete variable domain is DVKVTQSSRYLVKRTGEKVFLECVQDMDHENMFWYRQDPGLGLRLIYFSYDVKMKEKGDIPEGYSVSREKKERFSLILESASTNQTSMYLCASKTVGGETQYFGPGTRLLVL.

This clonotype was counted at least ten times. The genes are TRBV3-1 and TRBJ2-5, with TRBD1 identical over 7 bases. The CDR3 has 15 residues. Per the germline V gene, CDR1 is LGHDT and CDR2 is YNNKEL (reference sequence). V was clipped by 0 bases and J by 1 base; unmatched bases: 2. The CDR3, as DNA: TGTGCCAGCAGCCAAGAAACAGGGGCCCAAGAGACCCAGTACTTC. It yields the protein CASSQETGAQETQYF.

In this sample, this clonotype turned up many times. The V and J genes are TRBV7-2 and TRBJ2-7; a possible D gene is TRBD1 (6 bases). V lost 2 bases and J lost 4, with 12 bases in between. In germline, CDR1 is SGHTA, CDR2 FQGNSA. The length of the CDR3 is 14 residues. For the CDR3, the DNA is TGTGCCAGCAGCTTATTGCAGGGGACATACGAGCAGTACTTC. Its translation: CASSLLQGTYEQYF.

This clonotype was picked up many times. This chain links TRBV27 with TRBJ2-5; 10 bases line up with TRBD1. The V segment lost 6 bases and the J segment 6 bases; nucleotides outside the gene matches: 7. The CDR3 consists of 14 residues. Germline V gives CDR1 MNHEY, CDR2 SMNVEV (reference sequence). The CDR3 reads CASSPDRGQQTQYF. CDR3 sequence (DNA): TGTGCCAGCAGCCCCGACAGGGGGCAACAGACCCAGTACTTC.

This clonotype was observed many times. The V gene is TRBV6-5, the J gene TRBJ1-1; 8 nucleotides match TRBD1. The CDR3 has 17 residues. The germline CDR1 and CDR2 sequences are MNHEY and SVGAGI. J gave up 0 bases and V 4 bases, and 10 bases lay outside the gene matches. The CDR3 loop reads CASSSISGGYVNTEAFF. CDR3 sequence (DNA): TGTGCCAGCAGTTCCATCTCAGGGGGCTACGTGAACACTGAAGCTTTCTTT.

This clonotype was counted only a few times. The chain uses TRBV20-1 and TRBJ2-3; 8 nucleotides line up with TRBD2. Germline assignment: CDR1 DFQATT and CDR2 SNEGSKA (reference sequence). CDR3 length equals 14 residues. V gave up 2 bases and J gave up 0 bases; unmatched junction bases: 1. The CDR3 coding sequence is TGCAGTGCTAGACCTAGCGGGAGCACAGATACGCAGTATTTT. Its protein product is CSARPSGSTDTQYF.

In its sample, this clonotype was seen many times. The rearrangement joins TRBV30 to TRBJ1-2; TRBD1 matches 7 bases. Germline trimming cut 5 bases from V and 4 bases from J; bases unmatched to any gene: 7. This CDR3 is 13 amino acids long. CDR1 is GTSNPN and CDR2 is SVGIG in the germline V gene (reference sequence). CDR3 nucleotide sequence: TGTGCCTGGGCGGGACAGAGTCTCTATGGCTACACCTTC. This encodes CAWAGQSLYGYTF.

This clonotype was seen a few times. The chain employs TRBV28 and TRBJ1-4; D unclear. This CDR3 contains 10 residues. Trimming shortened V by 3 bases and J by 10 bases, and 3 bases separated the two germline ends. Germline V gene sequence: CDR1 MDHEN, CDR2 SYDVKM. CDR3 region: CASSFGKLFF. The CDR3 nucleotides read TGTGCCAGCAGTTTCGGAAAACTGTTTTTT.

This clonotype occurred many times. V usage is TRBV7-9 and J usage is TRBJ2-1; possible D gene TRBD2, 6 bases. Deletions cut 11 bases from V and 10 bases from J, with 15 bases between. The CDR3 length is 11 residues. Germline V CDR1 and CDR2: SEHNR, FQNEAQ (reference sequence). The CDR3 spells CAGSSAGEQFF. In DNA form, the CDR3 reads TGTGCCGGTTCCTCGGCGGGAGAGCAGTTCTTC.

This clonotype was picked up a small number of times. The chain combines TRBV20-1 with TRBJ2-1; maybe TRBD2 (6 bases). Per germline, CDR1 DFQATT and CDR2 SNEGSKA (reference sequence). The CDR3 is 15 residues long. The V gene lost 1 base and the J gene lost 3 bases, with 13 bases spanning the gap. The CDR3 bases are TGCAGTGCTAGAGGTCCTGGGACTCGCTACAATGAGCAGTTCTTC. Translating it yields CSARGPGTRYNEQFF.

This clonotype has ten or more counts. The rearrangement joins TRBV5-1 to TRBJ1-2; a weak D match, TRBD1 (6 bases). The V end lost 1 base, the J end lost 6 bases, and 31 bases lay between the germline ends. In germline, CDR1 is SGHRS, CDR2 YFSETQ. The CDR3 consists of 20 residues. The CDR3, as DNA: TGCGCCAGCAGCTTGCCGGGCCCGGAGTTAACCATGGGGGGCGCGGATGGCTACACCTTC. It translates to CASSLPGPELTMGGADGYTF. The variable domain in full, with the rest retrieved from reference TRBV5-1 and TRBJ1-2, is KAGVTQTPRYLIKTRGQQVTLSCSPISGHRSVSWYQQTPGQGLQFLFEYFSETQRNKGNFPGRFSGRQFSNSRSEMNVSTLELGDSALYLCASSLPGPELTMGGADGYTFGSGTRLTVV.

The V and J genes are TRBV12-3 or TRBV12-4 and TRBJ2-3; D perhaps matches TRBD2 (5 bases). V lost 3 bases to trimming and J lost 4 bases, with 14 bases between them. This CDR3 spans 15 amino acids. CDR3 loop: CASSFSLALADTQYF. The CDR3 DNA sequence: TGTGCCAGCAGTTTTTCGCTAGCTTTAGCAGATACGCAGTATTTT.